A single sample gave rise to the 23 T cell receptor beta chains below, sequenced in a study of blood T cells in healthy people across ages. It was with a sample-barcoded 5' primer and a J-beta primer mix that a second PCR of roughly 7 to 11 cycles was run. One entry per CDR3 protein results from TCRdb running MiXCR on the 5' RACE reads. The sample carries some 1.5 million distinct CDR3 sequences, 25% to 30% recorded once. The specimen was blood. These receptors all stem from a woman aged 25 to 39 in good health.

The J gene is TRBJ2-3, the V gene TRBV28; TRBD1 matches 8 bases. The CDR3 covers 14 residues. V lost 2 bases and J lost 14; bases outside the gene matches: 12. Germline CDR1 MDHEN, CDR2 SYDVKM. CDR3 region: CASSLTKDRAPRYF. Here the CDR3 DNA reads TGTGCCAGCAGTTTAACGAAGGACAGGGCCCCGAGGTATTTT.

The rearrangement joins TRBV30 to TRBJ1-2; D remains ambiguous. The CDR3 sequence is 14 residues long. Germline CDR1 is GTSNPN and CDR2 is SVGIG (reference sequence). The V end lost 1 base, the J end lost 5 bases, and 14 bases lay between the germline ends. This CDR3 is CAWSDWSRLYGYTF. CDR3 nucleotide sequence: TGTGCCTGGAGTGATTGGAGTCGGTTATATGGCTACACCTTC.

This clonotype was picked up a small number of times. CDR3 region: CASSQRGQEGTDTQYF. CDR3 sequence (DNA): TGTGCCAGCAGCCAAAGGGGGCAAGAAGGCACAGATACGCAGTATTTT. The V gene is TRBV3-1, the J gene TRBJ2-3; the match to TRBD1 covers 7 bases. The V gene's germline CDR1 is LGHDT and CDR2 YNNKEL (reference sequence). The CDR3 length is 16 residues. The V and J ends lost 2 bases and 1 base, in that order; junction bases with no gene match: 6.

About this clonotype itself: Since a much larger clone is just one base distant, this may be a read error. The V gene is TRBV29-1, the J gene TRBJ2-3; no definite D call. The CDR3 length is 12 residues. Germline lookup yields CDR1 SQVTM and CDR2 ANQGSEA. The CDR3 DNA is TGCAGCATTGAAGACGATGCGCATACGCAGTATTTT. This sequence encodes CSIEDDAHTQYF.

The chain links TRBV5-1 to TRBJ2-1; either TRBD1 or TRBD2 may supply D (5 bases each). V was shortened by 0 bases and J by 0 bases, with 19 bases between the two germline ends. Germline loops: CDR1 SGHRS, CDR2 YFSETQ. The length of the CDR3 is 19 residues. The CDR3 sequence: CASSLEGPGGGSSYNEQFF. In nucleotides, the CDR3 is TGCGCCAGCAGCTTGGAGGGTCCGGGTGGGGGAAGCTCCTACAATGAGCAGTTCTTC.

The gene calls are TRBV7-2 and TRBJ2-7; the match to TRBD2 covers 15 bases. This CDR3 is built from 17 residues. The junction had 3 bases not matched to a gene; V was cut back by 0 bases and J by 3 bases. In germline, CDR1 is SGHTA, CDR2 FQGNSA. CDR3 DNA: TGTGCCAGCAGCTTAGCGGGACTAGCGGGAGGACGCTACGAGCAGTACTTC. Encoded protein: CASSLAGLAGGRYEQYF.

On this clonotype itself: The junction and the germline gene differ at one end; a read error may be behind it. The rearrangement links TRBV5-1 to TRBJ2-7; D not certain. CDR3 length: 11 amino acids. Germline lookup yields CDR1 SGHRS and CDR2 YFSETQ. The DNA for the CDR3 is TGCACCAGCAGCTTGGAGCACGAGCAGTACTTC. This translates into CTSSLEHEQYF.

Points on this clonotype: A much larger clonotype is one base distant, so this may be a read error. V usage is TRBV4-1 and J usage is TRBJ1-5; D is unclear. The CDR3 spans 14 residues. The germline V and J ends were trimmed by 0 bases and 10 bases, with 13 bases remaining between them. Germline CDR1 is MGHRA and CDR2 is YSYEKL. CDR3: CASSQDHSKHPQHF. In DNA form, the CDR3 reads TGCGCCAGCAGCCAAGACCACTCCAAACACCCCCAGCATTTT.

The sample holds a few counts of this clonotype. The rearrangement uses TRBV7-9 and TRBJ2-3; D is unresolved. Germline CDR1 and CDR2: SEHNR and FQNEAQ (reference sequence). V lost 2 bases and J lost 5, with 8 bases in between. The CDR3 is 13 residues long. CDR3 sequence: CASSLTSIDTQYF. The CDR3 bases are TGTGCCAGCAGCTTAACCTCGATAGATACGCAGTATTTT.

The rearrangement joins TRBV3-1 to TRBJ1-1; weak D call: TRBD1 (5 bases). CDR1 is LGHDT and CDR2 is YNNKEL in the germline V gene (reference sequence). CDR3 size: 15 residues. V lost 3 bases and J lost 0, with 11 bases in between. The chain's CDR3 is CASSHSAGLNTEAFF. The DNA for the CDR3 is TGTGCCAGCAGCCACTCCGCGGGACTGAACACTGAAGCTTTCTTT.

To note about this clonotype: Germline is not matched at one junction end, which may reflect a read error. The chain recombines TRBV12-3 or TRBV12-4 with TRBJ1-4, with a tentative D call TRBD1 (5 bases). The CDR3 consists of 13 residues. This CDR3 reads CATRLGANEKRFF. The CDR3 DNA reads TGTGCCACCCGATTAGGGGCAAATGAAAAACGGTTTTTT.

This clonotype was observed at least ten times. J is TRBJ2-1 and V is TRBV15; D is unclear. Germline CDR1 and CDR2: LNHNV and YYDKDF (reference sequence). The V end lost 0 bases, the J end lost 2 bases, and 11 bases lay between the germline ends. CDR3 length: 16 residues. This CDR3 reads CATSREGGGPYNEQFF. The DNA for the CDR3 is TGTGCCACCAGCAGAGAAGGTGGCGGACCCTACAATGAGCAGTTCTTC.

In regard to this clonotype: This clone may be a read error of a much larger clone one base away. This rearrangement joins TRBV29-1 to TRBJ2-1, with D tentatively TRBD1 (5 bases). The germline V gene encodes CDR1 SQVTM and CDR2 ANQGSEA. The CDR3 covers 11 residues. V dropped 4 bases and J dropped 10 bases, with 11 bases sitting between them. The CDR3 region has the DNA TGCAGCGTTGCTCCAGGGAACGAGCAGTTCTTC. Translation gives CSVAPGNEQFF.

The chain links TRBV2 to TRBJ2-1; 9 bases line up with TRBD1. From germline, CDR1 is SNHLY and CDR2 FYNNEI. The trim removed 4 bases at V and 3 bases at J, leaving 4 bases unmatched. The CDR3 is 15 amino acids. The CDR3 loop is CASSVRTGVYNEQFF. For the CDR3, the DNA is TGTGCCAGCAGTGTCAGGACAGGGGTCTACAATGAGCAGTTCTTC. The full variable domain, with the rest looked up from reference TRBV2 and TRBJ2-1, is EPEVTQTPSHQVTQMGQEVILRCVPISNHLYFYWYRQILGQKVEFLVSFYNNEISEKSEIFDDQFSVERPDGSNFTLKIRSTKLEDSAMYFCASSVRTGVYNEQFFGPGTRLTVL.

This clonotype was observed a handful of times. The V and J genes are TRBV7-9 and TRBJ1-1, with 9 nucleotides matching TRBD1. Looked up from germline, CDR1 is SEHNR and CDR2 is FQNEAQ (reference sequence). The CDR3 length is 15 residues. Unmatched junction bases numbered 3, after V lost 4 bases and J lost 0 bases. CDR3 region: CASSSGTGLNTEAFF. The CDR3 DNA reads TGTGCCAGCAGCTCCGGGACAGGGCTGAACACTGAAGCTTTCTTT. The full variable domain, with the rest looked up from reference TRBV7-9 and TRBJ1-1, is DTGVSQNPRHKITKRGQNVTFRCDPISEHNRLYWYRQTLGQGPEFLTYFQNEAQLEKSRLLSDRFSAERPKGSFSTLEIQRTEQGDSAMYLCASSSGTGLNTEAFFGQGTRLTVV.

This chain joins TRBV20-1 and TRBJ2-3; D possibly corresponds to TRBD1 (6 bases). Deletions cut 0 bases from V and 5 bases from J, with 15 bases between. This CDR3 region has 15 residues. Per germline, CDR1 DFQATT and CDR2 SNEGSKA (reference sequence). DNA of the CDR3: TGCAGTGCTAGAGATAGTAACAGGGTAGGAGATACGCAGTATTTT. This translates into CSARDSNRVGDTQYF.

This clonotype was seen a few times. This rearrangement joins TRBV28 to TRBJ2-3; D gene unclear. V shed 8 bases and J shed 6 bases, with 12 bases lying between them. Per germline, CDR1 MDHEN and CDR2 SYDVKM. The CDR3 covers 12 residues. CDR3: CASGSSFDTQYF. The CDR3 DNA is TGTGCCAGCGGCTCTTCGTTTGATACGCAGTATTTT.

This clonotype was counted at least ten times. The rearrangement uses TRBV15 and TRBJ2-3; 7 positions agree with TRBD2. There are 15 residues in the CDR3. The germline V gene encodes CDR1 LNHNV and CDR2 YYDKDF (reference sequence). V was pared by 2 bases and J by 4 bases, with 6 bases of the junction left unmatched. The CDR3 sequence is CATSRQTSFPDTQYF. The DNA of the CDR3 is TGTGCCACCAGCAGACAGACTAGCTTTCCAGATACGCAGTATTTT.

This clonotype was detected a few times. V usage is TRBV7-3 and J usage is TRBJ2-3, with 10 bases matching TRBD2. After removal of 6 bases from V and 6 bases from J, the junction contained 6 bases not matched to a gene. The CDR3 extends over 14 amino acids. The germline CDR1 and CDR2 sequences are SGHTA and FQGTGA. The CDR3 region has the DNA TGTGCCAGCAGACGGACTAGCGGTGCGGATACGCAGTATTTT. This codes for CASRRTSGADTQYF. The complete variable domain, with remaining parts taken from reference TRBV7-3 and TRBJ2-3, reads GAGVSQTPSNKVTEKGKYVELRCDPISGHTALYWYRQSLGQGPEFLIYFQGTGAADDSGLPNDRFFAVRPEGSVSTLKIQRTERGDSAVYLCASRRTSGADTQYFGPGTRLTVL.

The chain combines TRBV29-1 with TRBJ2-7; D call uncertain. Between the trimmed V and J ends, which lost 4 bases and 5 bases, there was a span of 9 bases. The CDR3 extends over 11 amino acids. Germline assignment: CDR1 SQVTM and CDR2 ANQGSEA. The CDR3 bases are TGCAGCGTTGGGTGGGTCGACGAGCAGTACTTC. Translation: CSVGWVDEQYF.

CDR3: CATGPGGSIVYEKLFF. The CDR3 nucleotides are TGTGCCACCGGTCCTGGTGGAAGTATAGTCTATGAAAAACTGTTTTTT. This sequence joins TRBV15 and TRBJ1-4; D is uncertain. Germline-derived CDR1 and CDR2 are LNHNV and YYDKDF (reference sequence). Trimming pared 8 bases from V and 6 bases from J, leaving 22 bases between. This CDR3 spans 16 amino acids.

Ten or more counts support this clonotype. The rearrangement joins TRBV7-6 to TRBJ1-2, with a weak D call TRBD1 (5 bases). The CDR3 totals 15 residues. From germline, CDR1 is SGHVS and CDR2 FNYEAQ. V gave up 5 bases and J gave up 8 bases, with 21 bases separating them. DNA for the CDR3: TGTGCCAGCAGCCCCGTGTCGGGGGGTATGGGAGGCTACACCTTC. Protein: CASSPVSGGMGGYTF.

V is TRBV6-6 and J is TRBJ2-7, with D unclear. V was trimmed by 4 bases and J by 3 bases, leaving 13 bases between them. Per germline, CDR1 MNHNY and CDR2 SVGAGI (reference sequence). The CDR3 totals 14 residues. CDR3 DNA: TGTGCCAGCAGTTCTCAAAAGCTCCGCTACGAGCAGTACTTC. Translated, it gives CASSSQKLRYEQYF.